Listed below are T cell receptor beta chains from one sample, sequenced in a study of blood T cell repertoires in COVID-19. Here immunoSEQ multiplex PCR was the method, and the copy in TCRdb shows in-frame clones only, minus some. The sample yields about 170,000 clones, roughly 85% seen once. The source material was peripheral blood. The receptors here all came from a human donor with acute or convalescent COVID-19. The donor label of this sample is uncertain. The CDR3 runs from the conserved cysteine through the conserved F or W. Fields, in order: clone size, V gene, CDR3 length, J gene, D gene, CDR3 protein, CDR3 DNA. D genes are given only for firm matches. Rows may omit the clone size; those that give it use once, few, many or a size class.

>-|TRBV3-1/TRBV3-2|14|TRBJ2-5|-
CASSQVYARETQYF
TGTGCCAGCAGCCAAGTTTACGCGCGGGAGACCCAGTACTTC
>few|TRBV11-2|15|TRBJ1-4|-
CASSLPREGGEKLFF
TGTGCCAGCAGCCTCCCCCGGGAGGGGGGGGAAAAACTGTTTTTT
>-|TRBV2|15|TRBJ1-1|TRBD1
CASRPQGALGTEAFF
TGTGCCAGCAGACCACAGGGGGCGTTGGGTACTGAAGCTTTCTTT
>-|TRBV7-2|13|TRBJ1-2|-
CASSLDNLYGYTF
TGTGCCAGCAGCCTGGACAACCTCTATGGCTACACCTTC
>-|TRBV18|17|TRBJ2-3|TRBD2
CASSLVTSGVTADTQYF
TGTGCCAGCTCACTTGTGACTAGCGGGGTAACCGCTGATACGCAGTATTTT
>-|TRBV5-6|14|TRBJ2-7|-
CASSWGRSTYEQYF
TGTGCCAGCAGCTGGGGCAGGAGCACCTACGAGCAGTACTTC
>once|TRBV11-3|13|TRBJ2-7|-
CASGHRISYEQYF
TGTGCCAGCGGACACAGGATCTCCTACGAGCAGTACTTC
>-|TRBV29-1|16|TRBJ2-3|-
CSVSGGRGGSTDTQYF
TGCAGCGTGTCAGGGGGGCGCGGGGGGTCCACAGATACGCAGTATTTT
>-|TRBV20-1|13|TRBJ1-5|-
CSASPNRNLPQHF
TGCAGTGCTAGTCCGAACAGGAACCTGCCCCAGCATTTT
>-|TRBV28|15|TRBJ1-5|-
CASTQAGERNQPQHF
TGTGCCTCTACTCAAGCGGGGGAAAGGAATCAGCCCCAGCATTTT
>-|TRBV3-1/TRBV3-2|17|TRBJ1-1|-
CASSPPRRRRVNTEAFF
TGTGCCAGCAGCCCTCCTAGAAGACGGCGGGTGAACACTGAAGCTTTCTTT
>-|TRBV2|16|TRBJ1-6|-
CASTERQGLFSSPLHF
TGTGCCAGCACCGAGAGGCAGGGGCTATTTAGTTCACCCCTCCACTTT
>-|TRBV20-1|11|TRBJ1-6|-
CSWQGHSPLHF
TGCAGTTGGCAGGGGCACTCACCCCTCCACTTT
>once|TRBV5-4|15|TRBJ2-5|-
CASSHWQGVRETQYF
TGTGCCAGCAGCCACTGGCAGGGCGTTCGGGAGACCCAGTACTTC
>-|TRBV5-1|13|TRBJ2-2|TRBD1
CASSPQGAGELFF
TGCGCCAGCAGCCCACAGGGGGCCGGGGAGCTGTTTTTT
>once|TRBV5-4|15|TRBJ2-5|TRBD2
CASSPSAGEKETQYF
TGTGCCAGCAGCCCGTCTGCGGGGGAGAAAGAGACCCAGTACTTC
>-|TRBV11-2|14|TRBJ1-1|TRBD1
CASSFQGAGTEAFF
TGTGCCAGCAGCTTCCAGGGGGCTGGGACTGAAGCTTTCTTT
>-|TRBV2|17|TRBJ2-3|TRBD2
CASRAGGWSSGADTQYF
TGTGCCAGCAGGGCAGGGGGGTGGTCTAGCGGGGCAGATACGCAGTATTTT
>-|TRBV3-1/TRBV3-2|13|TRBJ2-7|TRBD1
CASSHGTGYEQYF
TGTGCCAGCAGCCACGGGACAGGCTACGAGCAGTACTTC
>-|TRBV6-2/TRBV6-3|17|TRBJ2-2|-
CASSYVFGLPNTGELFF
TGTGCCAGCAGTTATGTATTTGGACTACCGAACACCGGGGAGCTGTTTTTT
>-|TRBV5-6|16|TRBJ1-2|-
CASSLASGAIGYGYTF
TGTGCCAGCAGCTTGGCCTCAGGGGCTATAGGCTATGGCTACACCTTC